The 22 T cell receptor beta chains below were found in one sample sequenced in a study of shared clonotypes between healthy human individuals. The method was immunoSEQ multiplex PCR; TCRdb's version includes in-frame clones alone and lacks a portion of them. Here the sample spans 450,000 to 550,000 clones, 60% to 85% being singletons. The sample taken for sequencing was PBMCs. Source of these receptors: a woman aged 40 to 50 in good health. Some clones in this sample may be carry-over from other donors' samples.

This chain links TRBV27 with TRBJ1-1; D call uncertain. Trimming shortened V by 1 base and J by 5 bases, and 11 bases separated the two germline ends. The germline V gene encodes CDR1 MNHEY and CDR2 SMNVEV (reference sequence). The CDR3 contains 14 residues. The chain's CDR3 is CASSLYPRGTEAFF. The CDR3 DNA reads as TGTGCCAGCAGTTTATACCCGCGGGGTACTGAAGCTTTCTTT.

This chain connects TRBV7-2 to TRBJ2-7; D unclear. The CDR3 has 11 amino acids. With 1 base removed from V and 10 bases from J, the gap between germline ends came to 8 bases. The germline V gene encodes CDR1 SGHTA and CDR2 FQGNSA. CDR3 protein: CASSLEGPQYF. The CDR3 DNA sequence: TGTGCCAGCAGCTTAGAGGGCCCTCAGTACTTC.

This clone was seen many times. This CDR3 reads CASSPHGLTTYEQYF. DNA of the CDR3: TGTGCCAGCAGTCCCCATGGACTAACAACCTACGAGCAGTACTTC. The chain carries TRBV28 and TRBJ2-7, with a weak D call TRBD2 (6 bases). The CDR3 is made up of 15 amino acids. From germline, CDR1 is MDHEN and CDR2 SYDVKM. V was trimmed by 5 bases and J by 2 bases, leaving 16 bases between them.

This chain uses TRBV15 with TRBJ2-3; D is undetermined. The CDR3 is 16 amino acids. Trimming removed 0 bases from V and 2 bases from J, with 12 bases in between. The V gene's germline CDR1 is LNHNV and CDR2 YYDKDF (reference sequence). The CDR3 region is CATSREPGQNTDTQYF. CDR3 nucleotide sequence: TGTGCCACCAGCAGAGAACCGGGCCAAAACACAGATACGCAGTATTTT.

The V call is TRBV18, the J call TRBJ1-5; 7 bases match TRBD1. Germline trimming cut 2 bases from V and 10 bases from J; bases unmatched to any gene: 5. Per the germline V gene, CDR1 is KGHSH and CDR2 is LQKENI. The CDR3 runs to 13 residues. This CDR3 reads CASSPSTGDPQHF. The DNA of the CDR3 is TGTGCCAGCTCACCAAGTACAGGGGATCCCCAGCATTTT.

The chain links TRBV9 to TRBJ1-2, with no clear D. The V gene's germline CDR1 is SGDLS and CDR2 YYNGEE. V was trimmed by 7 bases and J by 8 bases, leaving 15 bases between them. The CDR3 sequence is 12 residues long. The CDR3 protein is CASSRWEVGYTF. The CDR3 DNA sequence: TGTGCCAGCTCCCGATGGGAGGTCGGCTACACCTTC.

The gene calls are TRBV7-8 and TRBJ2-3, with D possibly being TRBD1 or TRBD2 (5 bases each). The CDR3 extends over 16 amino acids. Germline loops: CDR1 SGHVS, CDR2 FQNEAQ. Trimming removed 5 bases from V and 0 bases from J, with 15 bases in between. The CDR3 reads CASSVGTLSSTDTQYF. In DNA form, the CDR3 reads TGTGCCAGCAGCGTCGGGACCCTTTCCAGCACAGATACGCAGTATTTT.

This chain joins TRBV5-1 and TRBJ1-1, with a possible D match to TRBD1 (5 bases). The CDR3 sequence is 14 residues long. V was cut by 4 bases and J by 1 base, with 11 bases left in between. From germline, CDR1 is SGHRS and CDR2 YFSETQ. CDR3 nucleotides: TGCGCCAGCAGCCTACAGGCTACGAACACTGAAGCTTTCTTT. This codes for CASSLQATNTEAFF.

Details on this clone: The sample contains more than one DNA sequence encoding this CDR3. The V and J genes are TRBV9 and TRBJ2-1; TRBD2 aligns across 7 bases. V lost 0 bases to trimming and J lost 4 bases; unmatched junction nucleotides: 4. The CDR3 spans 15 residues. Germline V gene sequence: CDR1 SGDLS, CDR2 YYNGEE. The CDR3 region has the DNA TGTGCCAGCAGCGTAGGGAGCGGGGATTACAATGAGCAGTTCTTC. Amino acids: CASSVGSGDYNEQFF. Combining the CDR3 with reference TRBV9 and TRBJ2-1 gives the whole variable domain DSGVTQTPKHLITATGQRVTLRCSPRSGDLSVYWYQQSLDQGLQFLIQYYNGEERAKGNILERFSAQQFPDLHSELNLSSLELGDSALYFCASSVGSGDYNEQFFGPGTRLTVL.

The rearrangement links TRBV28 to TRBJ2-7, with 8 bases aligning to TRBD2. Germline assignment: CDR1 MDHEN and CDR2 SYDVKM. Trimming cost V 5 bases and J 4 bases; bases outside gene matches: 10. CDR3 size: 15 residues. CDR3 sequence: CASSGGGTRVYEQYF. DNA for the CDR3: TGTGCCAGCAGTGGGGGAGGGACTAGGGTATACGAGCAGTACTTC.

The chain is built from TRBV4-2 and TRBJ1-1; no reliable D call. CDR3 length equals 15 residues. CDR1 is LGHNA, CDR2 YNFKEQ, per germline. V was pared by 6 bases and J by 1 base, with 15 bases between. The DNA for the CDR3 is TGTGCCAGCAGTTACTCTTGGAGGGCGAACACTGAAGCTTTCTTT. Translated: CASSYSWRANTEAFF.

CDR3: CASSPFSGTVNEQFF. In nucleotides, the CDR3 is TGTGCCAGCAGCCCGTTTTCGGGAACGGTCAATGAGCAGTTCTTC. This sequence joins TRBV7-2 and TRBJ2-1; D is possibly TRBD2 (5 bases). There are 15 residues in the CDR3. Germline assignment: CDR1 SGHTA and CDR2 FQGNSA. V was pared by 5 bases and J by 6 bases, with 17 bases between.

V is TRBV4-1 and J is TRBJ2-1, with a weak D call TRBD2 (6 bases). The germline CDR1 and CDR2 sequences are MGHRA and YSYEKL. Trimming pared 2 bases from V and 9 bases from J, leaving 14 bases between. The CDR3 is 14 residues long. The CDR3, as DNA: TGCGCCAGCAGCCAACCTAGAGCGGGCACTGAGCAGTTCTTC. As protein: CASSQPRAGTEQFF.

This clone occurred a few times. The rearrangement uses TRBV19 and TRBJ2-3; 7 positions match TRBD1. Germline values: CDR1 LNHDA, CDR2 SQIVND (reference sequence). V shed 5 bases and J 4 bases; nucleotides not matched to a gene: 6. This CDR3 is 14 amino acids long. The CDR3, as DNA: TGTGCCAGTAGTCTCGACAGGGCAGCAGATACGCAGTATTTT. Translation: CASSLDRAADTQYF. Complete variable domain (other parts from reference TRBV19 and TRBJ2-3): DGGITQSPKYLFRKEGQNVTLSCEQNLNHDAMYWYRQDPGQGLRLIYYSQIVNDFQKGDIAEGYSVSREKKESFPLTVTSAQKNPTAFYLCASSLDRAADTQYFGPGTRLTVL.

This chain uses TRBV21-1 with TRBJ1-2; TRBD1 is the table's D call and was not checked against the DNA. TRBV21-1 is labeled a pseudogene. The CDR3 is 13 amino acids. The CDR3 protein is CASSPRTGKGYTF. For the CDR3, the DNA is TGTGCCAGCAGCCCCCGGACAGGGAAAGGCTACACCTTC.

The chain couples TRBV5-1 to TRBJ2-2; 8 bases align to TRBD1. Trimming removed 4 bases from V and 0 bases from J; junction bases left unmatched: 5. There are 16 residues in the CDR3. Looked up from germline, CDR1 is SGHRS and CDR2 is YFSETQ. CDR3 sequence: CASSTGQGANTGELFF. In DNA form, the CDR3 reads TGCGCCAGCAGCACAGGACAGGGAGCGAACACCGGGGAGCTGTTTTTT.

This chain links TRBV27 with TRBJ2-7; TRBD2 matches at 10 bases. Germline V lookup: CDR1 MNHEY, CDR2 SMNVEV (reference sequence). The V gene end was trimmed by 5 bases and the J gene end by 2 bases; junction bases not matched to a gene: 6. The CDR3 spans 15 residues. In DNA, the CDR3 is TGTGCCAGCAGTGTACTAGCGGGACCTGCCTACGAGCAGTACTTC. This sequence encodes CASSVLAGPAYEQYF.

This clone was observed a handful of times. The V call is TRBV5-1, the J call TRBJ2-3, with D perhaps assigned TRBD1 or TRBD2 (6 bases each). V lost 4 bases, J lost 5 bases, and 14 bases lay in between. Germline loops: CDR1 SGHRS, CDR2 YFSETQ. The CDR3 contains 14 residues. CDR3 in amino acids: CASSLGGTRDTQYF. The CDR3 region has the DNA TGCGCCAGCAGCCTGGGGGGCACCCGAGATACGCAGTATTTT. Variable domain in full (rest from reference TRBV5-1 and TRBJ2-3): KAGVTQTPRYLIKTRGQQVTLSCSPISGHRSVSWYQQTPGQGLQFLFEYFSETQRNKGNFPGRFSGRQFSNSRSEMNVSTLELGDSALYLCASSLGGTRDTQYFGPGTRLTVL.

The chain is built from TRBV5-5 and TRBJ2-3, with 8 bases identical to TRBD1. The germline V gene has CDR1 SGHKS and CDR2 YYEKEE (reference sequence). The length of the CDR3 is 14 residues. V shed 4 bases and J 2 bases; nucleotides not matched to a gene: 3. The CDR3: CASSPGQATDTQYF. For the CDR3, the DNA is TGTGCCAGCAGCCCGGGACAGGCCACAGATACGCAGTATTTT.

The V and J genes are TRBV4-2 and TRBJ2-7, with a weak D call TRBD2 (6 bases). Germline V gene sequence: CDR1 LGHNA, CDR2 YNFKEQ. Trimming took off 5 bases at V and 1 base at J, with 12 bases between the two ends. This CDR3 region has 14 residues. CDR3 sequence: CASSFGSGSYEQYF. CDR3 DNA: TGTGCCAGCAGCTTCGGTAGCGGATCCTACGAGCAGTACTTC.

This chain uses TRBV6-5 with TRBJ1-2, with TRBD1 matching 7 bases. V was clipped by 0 bases and J by 1 base; unmatched bases: 5. CDR3 length: 16 amino acids. Germline CDR1 and CDR2: MNHEY and SVGAGI. The CDR3 nucleotides are TGTGCCAGCAGTTACTCGTCGCAGGGGGTTAACTATGGCTACACCTTC. It yields the protein CASSYSSQGVNYGYTF.

This sequence joins TRBV4-1 and TRBJ2-3, with a possible D match to TRBD1 (5 bases). The CDR3 consists of 14 residues. Trimming stripped 0 bases from V and 9 bases from J, with 13 bases between. Germline V gives CDR1 MGHRA, CDR2 YSYEKL. Written as DNA, the CDR3 is TGCGCCAGCAGCCAAGATGCAGGGTCAGGCACGCAGTATTTT. Amino acid sequence: CASSQDAGSGTQYF.